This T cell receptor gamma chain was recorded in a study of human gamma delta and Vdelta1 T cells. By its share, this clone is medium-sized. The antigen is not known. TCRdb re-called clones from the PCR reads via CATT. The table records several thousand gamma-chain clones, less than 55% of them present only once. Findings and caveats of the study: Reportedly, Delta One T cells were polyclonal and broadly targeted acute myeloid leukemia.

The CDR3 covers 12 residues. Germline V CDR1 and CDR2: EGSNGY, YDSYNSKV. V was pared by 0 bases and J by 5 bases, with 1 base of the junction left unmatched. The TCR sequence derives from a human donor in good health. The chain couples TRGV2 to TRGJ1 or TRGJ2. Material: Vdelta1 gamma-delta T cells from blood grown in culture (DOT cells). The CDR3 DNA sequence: TGTGCCACCTGGGACGGGAATTATAAGAAACTCTTT. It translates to CATWDGNYKKLF.